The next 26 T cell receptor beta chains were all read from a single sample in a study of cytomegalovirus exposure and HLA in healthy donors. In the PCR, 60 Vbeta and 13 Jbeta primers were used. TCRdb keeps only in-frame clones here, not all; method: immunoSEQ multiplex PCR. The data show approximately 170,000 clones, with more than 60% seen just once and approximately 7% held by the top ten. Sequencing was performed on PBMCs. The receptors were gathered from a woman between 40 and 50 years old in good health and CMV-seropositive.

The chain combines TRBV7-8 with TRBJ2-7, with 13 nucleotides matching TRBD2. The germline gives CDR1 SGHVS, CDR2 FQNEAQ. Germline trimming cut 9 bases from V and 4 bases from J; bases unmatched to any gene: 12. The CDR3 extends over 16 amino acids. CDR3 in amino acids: CASLGPGLAGTYEQYF. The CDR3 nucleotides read TGTGCCAGTTTAGGGCCGGGACTAGCGGGGACGTACGAGCAGTACTTC.

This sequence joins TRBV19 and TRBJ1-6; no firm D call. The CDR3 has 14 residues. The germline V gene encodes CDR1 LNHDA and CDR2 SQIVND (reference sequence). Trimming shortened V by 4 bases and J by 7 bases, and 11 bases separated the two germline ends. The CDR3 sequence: CASSNREVNSPLHF. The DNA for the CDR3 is TGTGCCAGTAGTAACCGAGAGGTAAATTCACCCCTCCACTTT. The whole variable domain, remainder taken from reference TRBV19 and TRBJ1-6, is DGGITQSPKYLFRKEGQNVTLSCEQNLNHDAMYWYRQDPGQGLRLIYYSQIVNDFQKGDIAEGYSVSREKKESFPLTVTSAQKNPTAFYLCASSNREVNSPLHFGNGTRLTVT.

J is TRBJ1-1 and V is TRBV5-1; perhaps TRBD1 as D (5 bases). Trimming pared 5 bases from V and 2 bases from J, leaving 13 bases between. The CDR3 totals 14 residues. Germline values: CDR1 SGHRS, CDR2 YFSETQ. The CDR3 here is CASRLETANTEAFF. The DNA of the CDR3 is TGCGCCAGCAGGCTCGAGACAGCCAACACTGAAGCTTTCTTT. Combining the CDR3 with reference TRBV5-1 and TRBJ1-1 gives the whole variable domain KAGVTQTPRYLIKTRGQQVTLSCSPISGHRSVSWYQQTPGQGLQFLFEYFSETQRNKGNFPGRFSGRQFSNSRSEMNVSTLELGDSALYLCASRLETANTEAFFGQGTRLTVV.

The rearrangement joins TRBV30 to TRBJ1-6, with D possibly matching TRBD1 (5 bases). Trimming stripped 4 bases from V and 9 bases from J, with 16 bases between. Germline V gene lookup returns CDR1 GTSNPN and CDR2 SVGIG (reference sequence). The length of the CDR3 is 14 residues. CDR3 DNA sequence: TGTGCCTGGACGCAATCAAGGGGCGGTTCACCCCTCCACTTT. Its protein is CAWTQSRGGSPLHF. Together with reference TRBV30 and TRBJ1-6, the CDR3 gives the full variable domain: SQTIHQWPATLVQPVGSPLSLECTVEGTSNPNLYWYRQAAGRGLQLLFYSVGIGQISSEVPQNLSASRPQDRQFILSSKKLLLSDSGFYLCAWTQSRGGSPLHFGNGTRLTVT.

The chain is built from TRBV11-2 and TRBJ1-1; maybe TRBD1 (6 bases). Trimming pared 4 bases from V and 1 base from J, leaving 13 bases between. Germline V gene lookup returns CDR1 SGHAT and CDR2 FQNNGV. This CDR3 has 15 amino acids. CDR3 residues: CASSYGDTWNTEAFF. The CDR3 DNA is TGTGCCAGCAGCTACGGGGACACGTGGAACACTGAAGCTTTCTTT. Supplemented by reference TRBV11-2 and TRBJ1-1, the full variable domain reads EAGVAQSPRYKIIEKRQSVAFWCNPISGHATLYWYQQILGQGPKLLIQFQNNGVVDDSQLPKDRFSAERLKGVDSTLKIQPAKLEDSAVYLCASSYGDTWNTEAFFGQGTRLTVV.

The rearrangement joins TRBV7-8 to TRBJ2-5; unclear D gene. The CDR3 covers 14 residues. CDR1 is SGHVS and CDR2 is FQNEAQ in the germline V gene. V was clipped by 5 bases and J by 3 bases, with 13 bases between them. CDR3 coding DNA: TGTGCCAGCAGCGTAACCCCGAGGAAAGAGACCCAGTACTTC. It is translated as CASSVTPRKETQYF.

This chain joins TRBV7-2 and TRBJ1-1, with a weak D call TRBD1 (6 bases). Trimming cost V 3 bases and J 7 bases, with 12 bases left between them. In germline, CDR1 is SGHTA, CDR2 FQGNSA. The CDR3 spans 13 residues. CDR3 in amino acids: CASSFGTTREAFF. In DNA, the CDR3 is TGTGCCAGCAGCTTTGGGACAACTCGTGAAGCTTTCTTT.

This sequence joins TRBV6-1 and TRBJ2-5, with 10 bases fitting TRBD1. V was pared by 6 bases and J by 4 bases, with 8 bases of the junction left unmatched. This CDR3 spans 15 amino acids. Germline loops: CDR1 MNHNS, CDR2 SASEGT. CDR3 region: CASRPGTGALETQYF. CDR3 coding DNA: TGTGCCAGCAGGCCCGGGACAGGGGCCTTAGAGACCCAGTACTTC.

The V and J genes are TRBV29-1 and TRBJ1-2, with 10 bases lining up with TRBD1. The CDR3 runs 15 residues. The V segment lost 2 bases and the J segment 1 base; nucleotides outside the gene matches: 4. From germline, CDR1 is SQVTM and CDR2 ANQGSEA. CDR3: CSVESRDRGNYGYTF. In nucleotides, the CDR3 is TGCAGCGTTGAATCCCGGGACAGGGGTAACTATGGCTACACCTTC.

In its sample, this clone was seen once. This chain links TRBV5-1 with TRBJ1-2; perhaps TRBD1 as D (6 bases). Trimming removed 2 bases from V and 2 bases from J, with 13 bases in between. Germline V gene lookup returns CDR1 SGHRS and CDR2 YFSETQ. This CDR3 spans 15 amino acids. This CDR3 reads CASSFNSGANYGYTF. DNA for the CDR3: TGCGCCAGCAGCTTTAATTCAGGGGCGAACTATGGCTACACCTTC.

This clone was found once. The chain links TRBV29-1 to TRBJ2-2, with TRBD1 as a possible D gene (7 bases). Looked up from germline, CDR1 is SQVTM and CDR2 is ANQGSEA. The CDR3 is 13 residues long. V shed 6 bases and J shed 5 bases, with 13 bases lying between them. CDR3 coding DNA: TGCAGCGTCACTCAGGGGGGAACCGGGGAGCTGTTTTTT. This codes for CSVTQGGTGELFF.

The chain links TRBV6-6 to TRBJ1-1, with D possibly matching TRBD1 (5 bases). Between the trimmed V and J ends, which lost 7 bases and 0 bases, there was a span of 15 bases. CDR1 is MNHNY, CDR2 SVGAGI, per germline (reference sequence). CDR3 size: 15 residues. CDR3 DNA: TGTGCCAGCACCCAGACGGGACTGATGAACACTGAAGCTTTCTTT. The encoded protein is CASTQTGLMNTEAFF.

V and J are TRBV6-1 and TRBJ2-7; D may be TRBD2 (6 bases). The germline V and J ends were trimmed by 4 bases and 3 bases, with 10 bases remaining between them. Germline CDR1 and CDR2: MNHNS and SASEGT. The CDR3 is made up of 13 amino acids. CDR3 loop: CASSAGGNYEQYF. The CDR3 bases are TGTGCCAGCAGTGCCGGGGGAAACTACGAGCAGTACTTC.

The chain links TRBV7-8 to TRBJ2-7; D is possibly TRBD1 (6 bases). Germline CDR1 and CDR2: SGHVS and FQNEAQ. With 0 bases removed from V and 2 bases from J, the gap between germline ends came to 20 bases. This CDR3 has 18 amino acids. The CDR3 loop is CASSLASVRDTHTYEQYF. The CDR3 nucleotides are TGTGCCAGCAGCTTAGCGTCAGTCCGGGACACCCACACCTACGAGCAGTACTTC.

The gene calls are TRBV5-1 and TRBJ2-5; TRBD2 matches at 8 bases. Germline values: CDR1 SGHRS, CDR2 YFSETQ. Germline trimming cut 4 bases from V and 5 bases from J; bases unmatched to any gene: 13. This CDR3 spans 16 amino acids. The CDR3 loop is CASSRRGVAGEETQYF. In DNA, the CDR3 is TGCGCCAGCAGCCGGCGGGGGGTTGCGGGGGAGGAGACCCAGTACTTC.

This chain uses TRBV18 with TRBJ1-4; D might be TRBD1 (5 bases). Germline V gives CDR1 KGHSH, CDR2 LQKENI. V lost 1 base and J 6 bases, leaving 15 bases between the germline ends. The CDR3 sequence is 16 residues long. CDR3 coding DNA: TGTGCCAGCTCACCACTCCAGGGAAGGGGATATGAAAAACTGTTTTTT. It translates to CASSPLQGRGYEKLFF. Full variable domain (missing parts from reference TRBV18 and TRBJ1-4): NAGVMQNPRHLVRRRGQEARLRCSPMKGHSHVYWYRQLPEEGLKFMVYLQKENIIDESGMPKERFSAEFPKEGPSILRIQQVVRGDSAAYFCASSPLQGRGYEKLFFGSGTQLSVL.

CDR3 DNA sequence: TGTGCCAGCAGCAAAGCTCGCCGGGAAGCTTTCTTT. It yields the protein CASSKARREAFF. This rearrangement joins TRBV21-1 to TRBJ1-1. TRBV21-1 counts as a pseudogene. The length of the CDR3 is 12 residues.

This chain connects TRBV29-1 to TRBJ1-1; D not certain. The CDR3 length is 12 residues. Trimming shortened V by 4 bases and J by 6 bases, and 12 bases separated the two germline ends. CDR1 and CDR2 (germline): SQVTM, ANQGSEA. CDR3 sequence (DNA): TGCAGCGTTGGTGGGCCTCTCTCTGAAGCTTTCTTT. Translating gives CSVGGPLSEAFF.

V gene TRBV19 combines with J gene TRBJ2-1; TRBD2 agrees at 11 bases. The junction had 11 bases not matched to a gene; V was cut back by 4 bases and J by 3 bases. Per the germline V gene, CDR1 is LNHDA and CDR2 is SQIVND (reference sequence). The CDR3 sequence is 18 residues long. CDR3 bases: TGTGCCAGTAGTACGCATGAGGGGACTAGCGGACTCTACAATGAGCAGTTCTTC. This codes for CASSTHEGTSGLYNEQFF.

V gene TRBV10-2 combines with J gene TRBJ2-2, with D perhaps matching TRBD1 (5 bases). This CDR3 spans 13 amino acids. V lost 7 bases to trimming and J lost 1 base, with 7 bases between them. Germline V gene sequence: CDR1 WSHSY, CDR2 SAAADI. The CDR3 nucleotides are TGCGCCAGCATAAGGGGGAACACCGGGGAGCTGTTTTTT. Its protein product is CASIRGNTGELFF.

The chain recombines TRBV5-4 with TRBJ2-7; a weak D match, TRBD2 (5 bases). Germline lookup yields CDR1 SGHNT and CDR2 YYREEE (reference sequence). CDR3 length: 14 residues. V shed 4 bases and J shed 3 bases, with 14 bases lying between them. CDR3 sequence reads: CASSPAGSYYEQYF. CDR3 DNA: TGTGCCAGCAGCCCGGCGGGCAGCTACTACGAGCAGTACTTC.

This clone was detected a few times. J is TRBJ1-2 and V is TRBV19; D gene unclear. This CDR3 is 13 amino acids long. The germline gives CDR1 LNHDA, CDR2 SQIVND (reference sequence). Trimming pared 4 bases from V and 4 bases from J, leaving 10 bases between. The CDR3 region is CASSREELYGYTF. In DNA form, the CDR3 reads TGTGCCAGTAGTAGGGAGGAGCTCTATGGCTACACCTTC.

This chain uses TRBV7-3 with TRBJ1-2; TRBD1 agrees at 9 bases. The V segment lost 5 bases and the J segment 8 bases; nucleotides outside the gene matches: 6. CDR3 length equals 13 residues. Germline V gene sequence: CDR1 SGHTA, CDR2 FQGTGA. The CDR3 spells CASSLGQGDGYTF. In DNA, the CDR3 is TGTGCCAGCAGCCTGGGACAGGGTGACGGCTACACCTTC.

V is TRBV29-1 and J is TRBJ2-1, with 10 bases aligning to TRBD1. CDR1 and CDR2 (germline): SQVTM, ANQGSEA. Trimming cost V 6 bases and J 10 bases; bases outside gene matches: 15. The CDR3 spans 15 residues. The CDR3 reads CSVGARNGQGGEQFF. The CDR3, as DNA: TGCAGCGTCGGAGCTAGGAATGGACAGGGGGGCGAGCAGTTCTTC.

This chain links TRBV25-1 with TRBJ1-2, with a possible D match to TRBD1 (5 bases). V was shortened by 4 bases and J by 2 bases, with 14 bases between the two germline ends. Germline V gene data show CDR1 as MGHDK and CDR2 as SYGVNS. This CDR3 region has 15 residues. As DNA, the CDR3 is TGTGCCAGCAGTGTTGGGCAGGGCCGAAACTATGGCTACACCTTC. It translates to CASSVGQGRNYGYTF.

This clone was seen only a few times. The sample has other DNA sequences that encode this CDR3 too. In DNA, the CDR3 is TGTGCCAGCAGCCAAACAGGTTATTATGGCTACACCTTC. This sequence encodes CASSQTGYYGYTF. The V and J genes are TRBV7-2 and TRBJ1-2; possible D gene TRBD1, 5 bases. Looked up from germline, CDR1 is SGHTA and CDR2 is FQGNSA. V lost 5 bases and J 5 bases, leaving 12 bases between the germline ends. The CDR3 is made up of 13 amino acids.